This T cell receptor beta chain was sequenced in a study of CD8 T cells in Susac syndrome. Study-level findings and limits: The study recognized that its TCR sequencing and HLA analysis covered a relatively small number of individuals.

The RNA, about 0.5 to 1 ug, was put through reverse transcription using random hexamers. The amplification used immunoSEQ multiplex PCR on TCR beta CDR3; it spanned 54 Vbeta and 13 Jbeta. TCRdb re-called the immunoSEQ multiplex PCR reads with MiXCR, one entry per CDR3 protein. The table shows roughly 190,000 distinct CDR3 sequences, with around 93% occurring only once. Concerning this clonotype itself: Its antigen is unidentified.

Germline lookup yields CDR1 DFQATT and CDR2 SNEGSKA (reference sequence). The CDR3 is 12 residues long. TCR beta sequences were obtained from blood CD8+ and CD4+ T cells. Controls matched for age and sex were healthy donors. This sequence was found in a human donor in good health. Material: CD4+ T cells from PBMCs. The rearrangement joins TRBV20-1 to TRBJ2-3; TRBD2 is a possible D gene (5 bases). CDR3 amino acids: CSGMGNTDTQYF. The CDR3 DNA sequence: TGCAGCGGGATGGGAAACACAGATACGCAGTATTTT.